One and the same sample provided the 31 T cell receptor beta chains below, sequenced in a study of Graves' ophthalmopathy and Graves' hyperthyroidism. Amplification of the TCR beta CDR3 regions used RNA transcripts (as template). The first-round RT-PCR employed HTBI primers together with the Qiagen OneStep RT-PCR kit. A multiplex PCR was then performed as the second round. TCRdb re-called the multiplex PCR reads with MiXCR, one entry per CDR3 protein. In the table there are around 520,000 distinct CDR3 sequences, approximately 35% of which are singletons. What was sequenced was peripheral blood or thyroid tissue (not recorded which). Receptor source: an adult man with Graves' hyperthyroidism.

This rearrangement joins TRBV7-2 to TRBJ1-4, with D perhaps TRBD1 (6 bases). From germline, CDR1 is SGHTA and CDR2 FQGNSA. Trimming shortened V by 1 base and J by 4 bases, and 19 bases separated the two germline ends. This CDR3 is 18 amino acids long. CDR3 in amino acids: CASSLGPGARGNNEKLFF. CDR3 bases: TGTGCCAGCAGCTTAGGCCCGGGGGCGAGGGGAAATAATGAAAAACTGTTTTTT.

This clonotype was picked up many times. The chain recombines TRBV7-2 with TRBJ2-2, with D uncertain. This CDR3 contains 13 residues. V was trimmed by 2 bases and J by 4 bases, leaving 5 bases between them. CDR1 and CDR2 (germline): SGHTA, FQGNSA. Here the CDR3 DNA reads TGTGCCAGCAGCTTACTGAGCACCGGGGAGCTGTTTTTT. Its protein is CASSLLSTGELFF.

The chain joins TRBV2 to TRBJ2-7; D unclear. The J call may not be correct, given that the DNA end is closer to TRBJ2-1. CDR3 size: 13 residues. In germline, CDR1 is SNHLY, CDR2 FYNNEI. The CDR3 DNA is TGTGCCAGCAGTGGGGTCCCCTACAATGAGCAGTTCTTC. The encoded protein is CASSGVPYNEQFF.

The table lists this clonotype with a few counts. V is TRBV24-1 and J is TRBJ2-1, with 7 bases lining up with TRBD2. The CDR3 is made up of 16 amino acids. CDR1 is KGHDR, CDR2 SFDVKD, per germline. The trim removed 5 bases at V and 0 bases at J, leaving 6 bases unmatched. The CDR3 sequence is CATSVTSLRSYNEQFF. CDR3 nucleotide sequence: TGTGCCACCAGTGTGACTAGCCTCCGCTCCTACAATGAGCAGTTCTTC.

Comments on this clonotype: Possible read error: a much larger clone is one base away. V is TRBV9 and J is TRBJ1-2; D is unclear. The CDR3 runs to 11 residues. Germline CDR1 and CDR2: SGDLS and YYNGEE. The chain's CDR3 is CASSAIDGYIF. DNA for the CDR3: TGTGCCAGCAGCGCCATAGATGGCTACATCTTC.

The chain joins TRBV24-1 to TRBJ2-4; D unclear. CDR1 and CDR2 (germline): KGHDR, SFDVKD. Trimming took 2 bases from V and 1 from J, leaving 8 bases between them. This CDR3 is 15 amino acids long. The CDR3 DNA is TGTGCCACCAGTGATTCAACAGTTGCCAAAAACATTCAGTACTTC. Translation gives CATSDSTVAKNIQYF.

The chain carries TRBV24-1 and TRBJ2-5; D uncertain. CDR1 and CDR2 (germline): KGHDR, SFDVKD. Deletions cut 5 bases from V and 2 bases from J, with 2 bases between. The CDR3 contains 11 residues. CDR3 sequence reads: CATSAQETQYF. The CDR3 DNA sequence: TGTGCCACCAGTGCTCAAGAGACCCAGTACTTC.

This clonotype appeared many times. V is TRBV24-1 and J is TRBJ1-2; TRBD1 might be the D (6 bases). From germline, CDR1 is KGHDR and CDR2 SFDVKD. V was trimmed by 3 bases and J by 6 bases, leaving 16 bases between them. The CDR3 has 15 residues. CDR3 coding DNA: TGTGCCACCAGTGATAAACAGGGTATTAGCGATGGCTACACCTTC. This gives the protein CATSDKQGISDGYTF.

The sample holds a few counts of this clonotype. The V and J genes are TRBV7-9 and TRBJ2-2; D unclear. Per germline, CDR1 SEHNR and CDR2 FQNEAQ (reference sequence). The CDR3 sequence is 16 residues long. V dropped 3 bases and J dropped 1 base, with 12 bases sitting between them. The CDR3 nucleotides are TGTGCCAGCAGCTTGGATAGGTGGCGGAACACCGGGGAGCTGTTTTTT. It encodes CASSLDRWRNTGELFF.

This clonotype was picked up many times. This rearrangement joins TRBV13 to TRBJ2-5; 7 positions match TRBD2. Trimming at V came to 5 bases and at J to 4 bases, leaving 7 bases not matched to a gene. This CDR3 comprises 14 residues. Per germline, CDR1 PRHDT and CDR2 FYEKMQ (reference sequence). The CDR3 loop is CASSLRGLGETQYF. The CDR3 nucleotides read TGTGCCAGCAGCCTGAGAGGACTAGGAGAGACCCAGTACTTC.

This clonotype came up many times. The rearrangement links TRBV29-1 to TRBJ1-6; 9 nucleotides align to TRBD1. V lost 6 bases and J lost 8; bases outside the gene matches: 8. The CDR3 has 14 amino acids. Germline CDR1 and CDR2: SQVTM and ANQGSEA. CDR3 region: CSVATGGVDSPLHF. Here the CDR3 DNA reads TGCAGCGTCGCCACAGGGGGCGTTGATTCACCCCTCCACTTT.

This clonotype was seen at least ten times. This rearrangement joins TRBV5-8 to TRBJ1-2; the match to TRBD1 covers 9 bases. Trimming cost V 4 bases and J 8 bases; bases outside gene matches: 6. This CDR3 has 13 amino acids. Per the germline V gene, CDR1 is SGHTS and CDR2 is YDEGEE. DNA for the CDR3: TGTGCCAGCAGCCCTGACAGGGGGAAGGGCTACACCTTC. This gives the protein CASSPDRGKGYTF.

This clonotype was recorded a few times. The chain has TRBV20-1 and TRBJ1-5; D gene unclear. Per the germline V gene, CDR1 is DFQATT and CDR2 is SNEGSKA (reference sequence). Trimming removed 7 bases at V and 3 bases at J, with 19 bases between. The CDR3 consists of 15 residues. This CDR3 is CSVRRNRVDNQPQHF. The CDR3 DNA is TGCAGTGTAAGGAGGAACCGGGTAGACAATCAGCCCCAGCATTTT.

This clonotype was seen repeatedly, ten times or more. The chain joins TRBV6-1 to TRBJ1-5; 10 bases align to TRBD1. V lost 4 bases, J lost 5 bases, and 5 bases stayed unmatched. CDR3 size: 15 residues. Germline CDR1 and CDR2: MNHNS and SASEGT. Here the CDR3 DNA reads TGTGCCAGCAGTGCCGGGACAGGGGATGATCAGCCCCAGCATTTT. This gives the protein CASSAGTGDDQPQHF.

V usage is TRBV29-1 and J usage is TRBJ2-5; 9 nucleotides match TRBD1. This CDR3 is 14 amino acids long. V shed 4 bases and J 5 bases; nucleotides not matched to a gene: 8. The germline V gene encodes CDR1 SQVTM and CDR2 ANQGSEA. The CDR3 protein is CSVAGTGKSETQYF. In DNA, the CDR3 is TGCAGCGTTGCGGGGACAGGGAAGAGTGAGACCCAGTACTTC.

There are many counts of this clonotype. CDR3 in amino acids: CSVSGDYTEAFF. CDR3 coding DNA: TGCAGCGTATCAGGGGACTACACTGAAGCTTTCTTT. This chain links TRBV29-1 with TRBJ1-1, with D maybe TRBD1 (6 bases). Trimming removed 6 bases from V and 3 bases from J, with 11 bases in between. This CDR3 is 12 amino acids long. Germline CDR1 is SQVTM and CDR2 is ANQGSEA. Full variable domain (outside the CDR3, taken from reference TRBV29-1 and TRBJ1-1): SAVISQKPSRDICQRGTSLTIQCQVDSQVTMMFWYRQQPGQSLTLIATANQGSEATYESGFVIDKFPISRPNLTFSTLTVSNMSPEDSSIYLCSVSGDYTEAFFGQGTRLTVV.

To note about this clonotype: Its ends do not fully match the called genes, so a read error is possible. CDR3 nucleotides: TGCGCCGGCAGGAGGCACAGGGGAGAAACTGAAGCTTTCTTT. Its translation: CAGRRHRGETEAFF. This chain connects TRBV2 to TRBJ1-1, with TRBD1 matching over 7 bases. Germline V gene data show CDR1 as SNHLY and CDR2 as FYNNEI. This CDR3 region has 14 residues.

This clonotype has at least ten counts. The rearrangement joins TRBV29-1 to TRBJ2-7; no clear D. The CDR3 runs 15 residues. Germline loops: CDR1 SQVTM, CDR2 ANQGSEA. Trimming pared 4 bases from V and 5 bases from J, leaving 21 bases between. The CDR3 protein is CSVGYSALAPHEQYF. In DNA, the CDR3 is TGCAGCGTTGGATACTCGGCCCTGGCGCCCCACGAGCAGTACTTC.

This clonotype was counted many times. V usage is TRBV11-3 and J usage is TRBJ2-7; the match to TRBD2 covers 14 bases. Trimming removed 5 bases from V and 4 bases from J; junction bases left unmatched: 7. This CDR3 has 16 residues. Germline values: CDR1 SGHNT, CDR2 YENEEA. The CDR3 bases are TGTGCCAGCAGCCCTGGACTAGCGGGAGGCTTATACGAGCAGTACTTC. It specifies CASSPGLAGGLYEQYF.

This clonotype appeared a single time. This may stem from a read error, because a much larger clone lies one nucleotide away. The V gene is TRBV7-4, the J gene TRBJ1-5; 8 bases are a match to TRBD1. This CDR3 has 15 residues. Germline V gene lookup returns CDR1 SGHVT and CDR2 SQSDAQ. V gave up 3 bases and J gave up 3 bases; unmatched junction bases: 4. This CDR3 reads CASSFGTGPNQPQHF. The CDR3 DNA sequence: TGTGCCAGCAGCTTTGGGACAGGTCCCAATCAGCCCCAGCATTTT.

The chain employs TRBV28 and TRBJ2-5; D possibly corresponds to TRBD1 (6 bases). Germline CDR1 reads MDHEN; CDR2 reads SYDVKM. V shed 6 bases and J shed 5 bases, with 13 bases lying between them. The CDR3 is made up of 13 amino acids. This CDR3 is CASRQGIRETQYF. CDR3 nucleotides: TGTGCCAGCAGGCAGGGGATAAGGGAGACCCAGTACTTC.

This clonotype was seen a few times. This rearrangement joins TRBV15 to TRBJ2-7; 16 bases align to TRBD2. This CDR3 is 17 amino acids long. Looked up from germline, CDR1 is LNHNV and CDR2 is YYDKDF (reference sequence). J lost 5 bases, V lost 4 bases, and 8 bases had no gene match. In nucleotides, the CDR3 is TGTGCCACCAGCAAAGGACCGGGACTAGCGGGAGGGGACGAGCAGTACTTC. It codes for CATSKGPGLAGGDEQYF.

This clonotype occurred many times. V gene TRBV12-3 or TRBV12-4 combines with J gene TRBJ1-6; 9 bases are a match to TRBD1. The V segment lost 3 bases and the J segment 13 bases; nucleotides outside the gene matches: 10. The CDR3 is 15 residues long. The CDR3: CASSFWFEDRGPLHF. The CDR3 DNA follows: TGTGCCAGCAGTTTCTGGTTTGAGGACAGGGGTCCCCTCCACTTT.

The CDR3 bases are TGTGCCAGCAGCTTGGGACAGGGGACATATAATTCACCCCTCCACTTT. It translates to CASSLGQGTYNSPLHF. The rearrangement joins TRBV7-9 to TRBJ1-6; 10 positions agree with TRBD1. The CDR3 consists of 16 residues. Germline CDR1 is SEHNR and CDR2 is FQNEAQ (reference sequence). J gave up 4 bases and V 3 bases, and 3 bases lay outside the gene matches.

This clonotype was counted a few times. The chain has TRBV11-2 and TRBJ2-6; 9 bases line up with TRBD2. The germline V gene encodes CDR1 SGHAT and CDR2 FQNNGV. V lost 5 bases to trimming and J lost 0 bases; unmatched junction nucleotides: 11. The CDR3 spans 19 residues. The CDR3 loop is CASSPTRLAVFSGANVLTF. The CDR3 nucleotides are TGTGCCAGCAGCCCCACCCGACTAGCGGTTTTCTCTGGGGCCAACGTCCTGACTTTC. Full variable domain (remainder filled in from reference TRBV11-2 and TRBJ2-6): EAGVAQSPRYKIIEKRQSVAFWCNPISGHATLYWYQQILGQGPKLLIQFQNNGVVDDSQLPKDRFSAERLKGVDSTLKIQPAKLEDSAVYLCASSPTRLAVFSGANVLTFGAGSRLTVL.

As for this clonotype: A clone one base away is much larger, so this may be a read error. The V call is TRBV11-1, the J call TRBJ1-6; 9 positions agree with TRBD1. The CDR3 is 14 amino acids. Germline loops: CDR1 SGHAT, CDR2 FQDESV (reference sequence). The CDR3 protein is CASSARDREGPPHF. The CDR3 coding sequence is TGTGCCAGCAGTGCCCGGGACAGGGAAGGACCCCCCCACTTT.

This clonotype was seen ten or more times. V is TRBV13 and J is TRBJ1-2, with TRBD1 as a possible D gene (5 bases). Germline CDR1 and CDR2: PRHDT and FYEKMQ (reference sequence). The CDR3 consists of 12 residues. The CDR3 protein is CAGRANDYGYTF. Here the CDR3 DNA reads TGTGCTGGCAGGGCGAATGACTATGGCTACACCTTC.

This clonotype was found many times. The chain carries TRBV5-6 and TRBJ1-4, with D perhaps TRBD1 (5 bases). This CDR3 is built from 13 residues. Between the trimmed V and J ends, which lost 4 bases and 8 bases, there was a span of 12 bases. CDR1 and CDR2 (germline): SGHDT, YYEEEE. CDR3 residues: CASSPRDGEKLFF. CDR3 coding DNA: TGTGCCAGCAGCCCCCGGGACGGCGAAAAACTGTTTTTT.

As concerns this clonotype: A much bigger clone sits one base away, suggesting this may be a read error. The rearrangement links TRBV19 to TRBJ1-1, with D possibly TRBD1 on 5 matching bases. Trimming stripped 8 bases from V and 1 base from J, with 14 bases between. CDR1 is LNHDA and CDR2 is SQIVND in the germline V gene (reference sequence). The CDR3 runs to 14 residues. The CDR3 here is CASAPLDKNTEAFF. For the CDR3, the DNA is TGTGCCAGTGCCCCCCTGGACAAGAACACTGAAGCTTTCTTT.

The V gene is TRBV10-3, the J gene TRBJ1-3; D not resolved. Trimming shortened V by 10 bases and J by 0 bases, and 13 bases separated the two germline ends. The CDR3 spans 14 residues. The germline gives CDR1 ENHRY, CDR2 SYGVKD. For the CDR3, the DNA is TGTGCCACGCAGGTCCGCAACTCTGGAAACACCATATATTTT. It codes for CATQVRNSGNTIYF.

Details on this clonotype: The junction departs from the called germline gene at one end, perhaps through a read error. The genes are TRBV7-9 and TRBJ1-4, with TRBD1 identical over 8 bases. CDR1 and CDR2 from the germline V gene are SEHNR and FQNEAQ (reference sequence). The CDR3 totals 14 residues. The CDR3 bases are TGCGCCAGCAGCAGGACAGGGCTTAGTGATAAACTGTTTTTT. It translates to CASSRTGLSDKLFF.